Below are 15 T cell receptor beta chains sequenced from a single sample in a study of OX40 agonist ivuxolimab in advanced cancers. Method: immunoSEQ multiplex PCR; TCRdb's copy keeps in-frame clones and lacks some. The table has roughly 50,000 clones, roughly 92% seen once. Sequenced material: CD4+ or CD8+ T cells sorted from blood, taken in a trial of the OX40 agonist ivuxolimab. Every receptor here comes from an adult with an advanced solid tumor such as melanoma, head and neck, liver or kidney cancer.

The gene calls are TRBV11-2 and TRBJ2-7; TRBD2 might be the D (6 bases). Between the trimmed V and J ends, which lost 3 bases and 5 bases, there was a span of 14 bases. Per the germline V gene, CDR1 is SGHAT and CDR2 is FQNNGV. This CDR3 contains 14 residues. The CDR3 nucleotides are TGTGCCAGCAGCTTGGCGGGATTCGGTCACGAGCAGTACTTC. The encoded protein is CASSLAGFGHEQYF.

The CDR3 nucleotides read TGTGCCAGCAGTACCCCTCAGGTTCAGCCCCAGCATTTT. Amino acids: CASSTPQVQPQHF. The rearrangement uses TRBV28 and TRBJ1-5; unclear D gene. The CDR3 is 13 amino acids. Germline CDR1 reads MDHEN; CDR2 reads SYDVKM. V dropped 5 bases and J dropped 6 bases, with 11 bases sitting between them.

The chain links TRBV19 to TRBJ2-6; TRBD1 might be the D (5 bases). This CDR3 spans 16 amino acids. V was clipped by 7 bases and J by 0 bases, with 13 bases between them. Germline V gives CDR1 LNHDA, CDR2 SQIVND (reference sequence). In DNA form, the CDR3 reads TGTGCCAGTAAGAAGGGGTTGAGCTCTGGGGCCAACGTCCTGACTTTC. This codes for CASKKGLSSGANVLTF.

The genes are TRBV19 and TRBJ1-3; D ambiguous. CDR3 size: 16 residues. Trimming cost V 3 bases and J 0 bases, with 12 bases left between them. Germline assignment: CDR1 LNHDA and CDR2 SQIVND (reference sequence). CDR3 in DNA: TGTGCCAGTAGTATCTGGCGGCCACTCTCTGGAAACACCATATATTTT. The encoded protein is CASSIWRPLSGNTIYF.

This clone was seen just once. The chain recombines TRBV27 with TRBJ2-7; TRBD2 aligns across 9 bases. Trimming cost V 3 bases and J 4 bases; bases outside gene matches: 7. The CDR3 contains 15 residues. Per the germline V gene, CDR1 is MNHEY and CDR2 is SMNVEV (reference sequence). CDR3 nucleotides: TGTGCCAGCAGTTTTCTAGCGGGGCCATCGTACGAGCAGTACTTC. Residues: CASSFLAGPSYEQYF.

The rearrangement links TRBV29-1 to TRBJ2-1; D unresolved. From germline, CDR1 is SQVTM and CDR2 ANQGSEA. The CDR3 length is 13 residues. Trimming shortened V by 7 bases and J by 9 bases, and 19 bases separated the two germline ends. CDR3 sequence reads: CSARRLSVSEQFF. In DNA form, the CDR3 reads TGCAGCGCCCGAAGATTATCGGTCTCTGAGCAGTTCTTC.

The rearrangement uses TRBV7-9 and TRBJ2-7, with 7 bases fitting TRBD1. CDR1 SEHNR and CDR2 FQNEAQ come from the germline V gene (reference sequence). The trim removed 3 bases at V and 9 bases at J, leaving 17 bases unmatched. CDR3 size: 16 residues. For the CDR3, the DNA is TGTGCCAGCAGCTTCTCGGGTGACAGGGATACCCGGGGGCAGTACTTC. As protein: CASSFSGDRDTRGQYF.

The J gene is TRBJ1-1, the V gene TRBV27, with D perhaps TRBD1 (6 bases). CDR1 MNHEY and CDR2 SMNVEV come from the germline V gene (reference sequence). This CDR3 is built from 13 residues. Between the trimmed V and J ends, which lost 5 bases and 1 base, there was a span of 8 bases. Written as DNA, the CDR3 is TGTGCCAGCAGTACGGACAGGAACACTGAAGCTTTCTTT. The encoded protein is CASSTDRNTEAFF.

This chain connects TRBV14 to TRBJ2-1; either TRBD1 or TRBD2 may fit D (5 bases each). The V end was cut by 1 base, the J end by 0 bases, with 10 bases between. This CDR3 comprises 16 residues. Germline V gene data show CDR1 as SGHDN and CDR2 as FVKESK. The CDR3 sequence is CASSQGGSYSYNEQFF. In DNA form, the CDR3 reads TGTGCCAGCAGCCAAGGGGGGTCATACTCCTACAATGAGCAGTTCTTC.

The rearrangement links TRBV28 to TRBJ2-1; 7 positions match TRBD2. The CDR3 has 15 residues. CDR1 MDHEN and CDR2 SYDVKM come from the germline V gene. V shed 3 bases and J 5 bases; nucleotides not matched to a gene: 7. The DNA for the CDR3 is TGTGCCAGCAGTTTGGGCGGGAGTAGTAACAATGAGCAGTTCTTC. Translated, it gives CASSLGGSSNNEQFF.

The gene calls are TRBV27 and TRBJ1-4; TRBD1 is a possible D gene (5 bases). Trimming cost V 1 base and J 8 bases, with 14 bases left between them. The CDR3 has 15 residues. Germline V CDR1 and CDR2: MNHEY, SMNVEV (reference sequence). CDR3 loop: CASSLWARGGEKLFF. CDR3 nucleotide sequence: TGTGCCAGCAGTTTATGGGCAAGGGGAGGCGAAAAACTGTTTTTT.

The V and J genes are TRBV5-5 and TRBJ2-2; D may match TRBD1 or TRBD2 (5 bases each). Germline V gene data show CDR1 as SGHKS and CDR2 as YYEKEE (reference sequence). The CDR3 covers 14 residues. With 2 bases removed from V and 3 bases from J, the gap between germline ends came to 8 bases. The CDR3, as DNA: TGTGCCAGCAGCTTACGAGGGGACACCGGGGAGCTGTTTTTT. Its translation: CASSLRGDTGELFF.

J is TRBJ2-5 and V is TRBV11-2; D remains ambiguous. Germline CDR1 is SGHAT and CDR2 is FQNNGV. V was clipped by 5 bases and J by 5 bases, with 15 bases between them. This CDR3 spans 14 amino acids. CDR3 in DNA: TGTGCCAGCAGCCCAACGACTCTGCGGGAGACCCAGTACTTC. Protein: CASSPTTLRETQYF. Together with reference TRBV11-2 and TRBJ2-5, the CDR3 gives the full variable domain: EAGVAQSPRYKIIEKRQSVAFWCNPISGHATLYWYQQILGQGPKLLIQFQNNGVVDDSQLPKDRFSAERLKGVDSTLKIQPAKLEDSAVYLCASSPTTLRETQYFGPGTRLLVL.

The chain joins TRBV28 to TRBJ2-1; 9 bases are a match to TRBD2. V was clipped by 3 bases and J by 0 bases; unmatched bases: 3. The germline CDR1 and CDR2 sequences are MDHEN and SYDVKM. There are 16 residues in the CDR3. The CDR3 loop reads CASSLGGGASYNEQFF. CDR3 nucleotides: TGTGCCAGCAGTTTGGGCGGGGGGGCCTCCTACAATGAGCAGTTCTTC.

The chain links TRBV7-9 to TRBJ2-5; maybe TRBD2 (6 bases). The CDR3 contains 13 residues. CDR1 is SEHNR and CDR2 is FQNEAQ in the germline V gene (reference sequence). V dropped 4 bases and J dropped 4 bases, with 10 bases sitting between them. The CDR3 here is CASSSGTLETQYF. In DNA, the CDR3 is TGTGCCAGCAGCTCCGGGACTTTAGAGACCCAGTACTTC.